The sequence of this TCR beta chain was determined in a study of regulatory T cells in long-lasting Graves disease. Details on this clonotype: Its cognate antigen is unknown.

Whole-study results and caveats: The TCR repertoire of persistent Graves' patients was less diverse than that of newly diagnosed ones. Newly diagnosed patients shared around 910 public clonotypes; persistent patients shared about 2,700.

As to time point: persistent/refractory GD, antithyroid drugs over 5 years with positive TRAb. PBMC RNA was the source of the TCR library. As a group, patients came from one endocrinology department in Xi'an, China. V lost 3 bases and J 2 bases, leaving 6 bases between the germline ends. The length of the CDR3 is 13 residues. Construction of the TCR beta libraries employed iRepertoire HTBI primers in conjunction with Arm-PCR of CDR3 regions. TCRdb analysed the multiplex PCR reads with MiXCR anew, one entry per CDR3 protein. This table has hundreds of thousands of distinct CDR3 sequences, approximately 29% appearing once.

The rearrangement uses TRBV12-3 or TRBV12-4 and TRBJ2-3; D is undetermined. This TCR was sampled from a female donor with Graves disease. The sample here was peripheral blood mononuclear cells (PBMCs), taken when the disease was refractory, from a patient treated with antithyroid drugs. CDR3 bases: TGTGCCAGCAGTTTGGGCGTCACAGATACGCAGTATTTT. It codes for CASSLGVTDTQYF.